The 15 T cell receptor beta chains below all came from one sample that was sequenced in a study of T-cell memory formation after mild COVID-19. TCRdb passed the 5' RACE reads through MiXCR, listing each CDR3 protein once. The profile shows hundreds of thousands of distinct CDR3 sequences, approximately 19% of them singletons. What was sequenced was PBMCs or a T cell subset sorted from them (not recorded which). The receptors here all came from an adult woman who had mild COVID-19 (a few samples of this study predate the infection). Cell type and time point are not known.

In its sample, this clonotype was seen a few times. The chain couples TRBV4-3 to TRBJ2-7; TRBD1 agrees at 7 bases. Trimming removed 4 bases from V and 1 base from J; junction bases left unmatched: 7. The CDR3 extends over 15 amino acids. Germline V gene lookup returns CDR1 LGHNA and CDR2 YSLEER. This CDR3 reads CASSLSGTESYEQYF. Written as DNA, the CDR3 is TGCGCCAGCAGCCTTTCGGGGACAGAGTCCTACGAGCAGTACTTC.

This clonotype was counted a few times. V gene TRBV15 combines with J gene TRBJ2-2, with a weak D call TRBD2 (6 bases). The CDR3 consists of 21 residues. The V end lost 3 bases, the J end lost 0 bases, and 26 bases lay between the germline ends. Germline CDR1 reads LNHNV; CDR2 reads YYDKDF (reference sequence). CDR3 protein: CATSRAVGGKGVITNTGELFF. CDR3 nucleotide sequence: TGTGCCACCAGCAGGGCAGTGGGGGGAAAAGGAGTGATTACGAACACCGGGGAGCTGTTTTTT.

The sample holds many counts of this clonotype. The J gene is TRBJ2-7, the V gene TRBV15; D may be TRBD2 (6 bases). The V and J ends lost 6 bases and 5 bases respectively, with 20 bases between them. From germline, CDR1 is LNHNV and CDR2 YYDKDF (reference sequence). The CDR3 runs 15 residues. The CDR3 sequence is CATRSSRGVFDEQYF. In DNA, the CDR3 is TGTGCCACCAGATCCTCGCGGGGAGTATTCGACGAGCAGTACTTC.

J is TRBJ2-7 and V is TRBV7-8; D not resolved. Germline lookup yields CDR1 SGHVS and CDR2 FQNEAQ. CDR3 length equals 15 residues. Trimming removed 5 bases at V and 6 bases at J, with 20 bases between. The CDR3 DNA reads as TGTGCCAGCAGCCCCAATAACTTGCTCGTCCTCGAGCAGTACTTC. Protein: CASSPNNLLVLEQYF.

J is TRBJ2-3 and V is TRBV24-1, with 8 bases matching TRBD1. The CDR3 spans 18 residues. Germline trimming cut 2 bases from V and 0 bases from J; bases unmatched to any gene: 9. From germline, CDR1 is KGHDR and CDR2 SFDVKD. CDR3 in amino acids: CATSDYAGTGISTDTQYF. CDR3 nucleotides: TGTGCCACCAGTGATTATGCCGGGACAGGTATTAGCACAGATACGCAGTATTTT.

The CDR3 loop reads CASSVDVREETQYF. CDR3 bases: TGTGCCAGCAGCGTAGATGTTAGGGAGGAGACCCAGTACTTC. V is TRBV9 and J is TRBJ2-5, with a tentative D call TRBD2 (5 bases). CDR1 is SGDLS, CDR2 YYNGEE, per germline. With 0 bases removed from V and 5 bases from J, the gap between germline ends came to 11 bases. The CDR3 contains 14 residues.

The V and J genes are TRBV15 and TRBJ2-2; D unresolved. Germline assignment: CDR1 LNHNV and CDR2 YYDKDF (reference sequence). V lost 0 bases, J lost 1 base, and 6 bases lay in between. This CDR3 contains 15 residues. The CDR3 region has the DNA TGTGCCACCAGCAGAGATTCCAGGAACACCGGGGAGCTGTTTTTT. The encoded protein is CATSRDSRNTGELFF.

V and J are TRBV6-5 and TRBJ2-1; TRBD2 matches 11 bases. This CDR3 is 15 amino acids long. Germline V gives CDR1 MNHEY, CDR2 SVGAGI. J gave up 7 bases and V 5 bases, and 7 bases lay outside the gene matches. CDR3 loop: CASSLAGGRGNEQFF. The CDR3 coding sequence is TGTGCCAGCAGTCTAGCGGGAGGCCGGGGGAATGAGCAGTTCTTC.

Only a few counts were recorded for this clonotype. CDR3 loop: CASSSIPSGASYNEQFF. The CDR3 bases are TGTGCCAGCAGCTCTATACCTAGCGGGGCATCCTACAATGAGCAGTTCTTC. The chain joins TRBV7-3 to TRBJ2-1, with TRBD2 matching 9 bases. The CDR3 consists of 17 residues. The V gene's germline CDR1 is SGHTA and CDR2 FQGTGA. V lost 4 bases and J lost 1; bases outside the gene matches: 8.

V usage is TRBV12-3 or TRBV12-4 and J usage is TRBJ2-1; D unclear. CDR3 length equals 14 residues. With 3 bases removed from V and 12 bases from J, the gap between germline ends came to 18 bases. CDR3: CASSFVVQVLGQFF. In DNA form, the CDR3 reads TGTGCCAGCAGTTTTGTCGTGCAGGTCCTTGGGCAGTTCTTC.

The chain joins TRBV6-5 to TRBJ1-2; D gene ambiguous. In germline, CDR1 is MNHEY, CDR2 SVGAGI. Trimming left V 2 bases short and J 7 bases short, with 23 bases between. The CDR3 contains 17 residues. The CDR3 nucleotides read TGTGCCAGCAGTTACAGTCCCCAGGATGGATTCTCCGCTGGCTACACCTTC. Its translation is CASSYSPQDGFSAGYTF.

This clonotype was found a few times. The rearrangement uses TRBV13 and TRBJ2-7, with a tentative D call TRBD1 (6 bases). The germline CDR1 and CDR2 sequences are PRHDT and FYEKMQ (reference sequence). V was trimmed by 6 bases and J by 6 bases, leaving 12 bases between them. The CDR3 covers 12 residues. DNA of the CDR3: TGTGCCAGCAGTCTCCACAGGGTCGAGCAGTACTTC. This sequence encodes CASSLHRVEQYF. Full variable domain (rest looked up from reference TRBV13 and TRBJ2-7): AAGVIQSPRHLIKEKRETATLKCYPIPRHDTVYWYQQGPGQDPQFLISFYEKMQSDKGSIPDRFSAQQFSDYHSELNMSSLELGDSALYFCASSLHRVEQYFGPGTRLTVT.

This chain joins TRBV3-1 and TRBJ2-2; 10 bases align to TRBD2. The junction had 17 bases not matched to a gene; V was cut back by 4 bases and J by 3 bases. This CDR3 has 20 residues. Germline-derived CDR1 and CDR2 are LGHDT and YNNKEL (reference sequence). In DNA, the CDR3 is TGTGCCAGCAGCCTAGAGGGAGGACTAGCGGTAGGTCCCCACACCGGGGAGCTGTTTTTT. Translated: CASSLEGGLAVGPHTGELFF.

The chain has TRBV7-2 and TRBJ2-1; tentatively, D is TRBD2 (5 bases). The CDR3 covers 13 residues. Trimming shortened V by 5 bases and J by 4 bases, and 9 bases separated the two germline ends. Per germline, CDR1 SGHTA and CDR2 FQGNSA. The CDR3 DNA reads as TGTGCCAGCAGCGAGAGGGTTTACAATGAGCAGTTCTTC. It is translated as CASSERVYNEQFF.

There are many counts of this clonotype. V gene TRBV12-3 or TRBV12-4 combines with J gene TRBJ1-1; 10 bases align to TRBD1. The CDR3 sequence is 16 residues long. The trim removed 6 bases at V and 6 bases at J, leaving 13 bases unmatched. The CDR3 reads CASSRIWTGGSSEAFF. CDR3 bases: TGTGCCAGCAGCCGTATATGGACAGGGGGTTCGTCTGAAGCTTTCTTT.